Below, one TCR beta chain is given with its context. The record originates from a study of blood T cell repertoires in COVID-19. Germline V gene data show CDR1 as LNHNV and CDR2 as YYDKDF (reference sequence). The CDR3 runs 14 residues. V lost 9 bases to trimming and J lost 7 bases; unmatched junction nucleotides: 9. The table came from immunoSEQ multiplex PCR; TCRdb's copy has only in-frame clones and leaves some out. The sample shows 250,000 to 350,000 clones, 90% of them seen only once. The rearrangement uses TRBV15 and TRBJ2-2, with TRBD1 identical over 9 bases. Sequencing input: PBMCs or T cells enriched from blood (not recorded which). The sequence derives from a man aged 60 to 69 who had recovered from COVID-19. The CDR3 sequence is CATTKTGGIGELFF. The CDR3 DNA follows: TGTGCCACGACAAAGACAGGGGGAATCGGGGAGCTGTTTTTT.